The rows below give T cell receptor beta chains drawn from one sample of a study of shared clonotypes between healthy human individuals. Generated by immunoSEQ multiplex PCR, the TCRdb table keeps only in-frame clones and is missing some. The sample records over 1.5 million clones, 98% being singletons. Input material: naive CD4+ T cells sorted from blood. The source is a man aged 25-45 years in good health. Both conserved end residues are trimmed from each CDR3.

V gene: TRBV5-1
J gene: TRBJ2-7
CDR3 length: 11
CDR3 protein: ASSLTSPSEQY

V gene: TRBV2
J gene: TRBJ2-7
CDR3 length: 10
CDR3 protein: ASSVEIYEQY

V gene: TRBV19
J gene: TRBJ2-7
CDR3 length: 13
CDR3 protein: ASSDPASGRYEQY

V gene: TRBV7-2
J gene: TRBJ2-1
CDR3 length: 12
CDR3 protein: ASSRAGVNNEQF

V gene: TRBV7-2
J gene: TRBJ2-2
CDR3 length: 14
CDR3 protein: ASSLRLGILGGELF

V gene: TRBV15
J gene: TRBJ2-5
CDR3 length: 14
CDR3 protein: ATSRDGDILAETQY

V gene: TRBV5-1
J gene: TRBJ2-2
CDR3 length: 14
CDR3 protein: ASSLERTANTGELF

V gene: TRBV6-6
J gene: TRBJ2-7
CDR3 length: 12
CDR3 protein: ASSYFLDSYEQY

V gene: TRBV4-1
J gene: TRBJ1-2
CDR3 length: 14
CDR3 protein: ASSQDDRRGGYGYT

V gene: TRBV30
J gene: TRBJ2-7
CDR3 length: 12
CDR3 protein: ACPRDSSSYEQY

V gene: TRBV7-8
J gene: TRBJ2-7
CDR3 length: 12
CDR3 protein: ASSLGLARYEQY

V gene: TRBV7-7
J gene: TRBJ2-5
CDR3 length: 15
CDR3 protein: ASSPWPRGRRMETQY

V gene: TRBV9
J gene: TRBJ1-5
CDR3 length: 12
CDR3 protein: ASSVAGVNQPQH